The 3 T cell receptor beta chains listed next were all sequenced from one sample in a study of blood T cell repertoires in COVID-19. Clones were read by immunoSEQ multiplex PCR, and TCRdb kept only the in-frame ones, dropping some. The profile covers some 330,000 clones, with about 90% appearing a single time and less than 2.5% taken by the ten largest. Sequenced material: PBMCs or T cells enriched from blood (not recorded which). These receptors all stem from a man between 40 and 49 years old in a cohort exposed to, infected with or recovered from COVID-19 (not recorded which).

The gene calls are TRBV18 and TRBJ1-1; the D is unclear. Germline V gene data show CDR1 as KGHSH and CDR2 as LQKENI. The V gene lost 1 base and the J gene lost 2 bases, with 11 bases spanning the gap. The CDR3 loop spans 15 amino acids. The DNA of the CDR3 is TGTGCCAGCTCACCACGGGCGGACTCTAACACTGAAGCTTTCTTT. As protein: CASSPRADSNTEAFF.

This chain joins TRBV11-2 and TRBJ2-1, with TRBD2 identical over 7 bases. The CDR3 runs 13 residues. J was trimmed by 9 bases and V by 4 bases; bases with no gene match: 6. Germline loops: CDR1 SGHAT, CDR2 FQNNGV. The CDR3 bases are TGTGCCAGCAGCTGGGACTTAGCGGGTGAGCAGTTCTTC. Its protein product is CASSWDLAGEQFF.

The rearrangement joins TRBV28 to TRBJ1-5; D is possibly TRBD1 (5 bases). The CDR3 has 17 amino acids. Trimming removed 2 bases from V and 2 bases from J, with 16 bases in between. CDR1 and CDR2 from the germline V gene are MDHEN and SYDVKM. The CDR3 here is CASSLGAGRGGNQPQHF. In DNA, the CDR3 is TGTGCCAGCAGTTTAGGTGCAGGGCGGGGGGGCAATCAGCCCCAGCATTTT. The complete variable domain, with remaining parts taken from reference TRBV28 and TRBJ1-5, reads DVKVTQSSRYLVKRTGEKVFLECVQDMDHENMFWYRQDPGLGLRLIYFSYDVKMKEKGDIPEGYSVSREKKERFSLILESASTNQTSMYLCASSLGAGRGGNQPQHFGDGTRLSIL.